A few counts support the clone carrying this TCR beta chain. The CDR3 has 16 residues. Germline CDR1 and CDR2: DFQATT and SNEGSKA (reference sequence). V gave up 3 bases and J gave up 0 bases, with 17 bases separating them. Attachment of unique molecular identifiers was made to individual cDNA molecules. From the 5' RACE reads, TCRdb called clonotypes with MiXCR, one entry per CDR3 protein. The sample yields 70,000 to 95,000 distinct CDR3 sequences, approximately 11% seen once. These data are taken from a study of early T cells in non-severe SARS-CoV-2 infection. V is TRBV20-1 and J is TRBJ1-1; tentatively, D is TRBD1 (5 bases). This clonotype was sampled from an adult who was a healthcare worker with PCR-confirmed SARS-CoV-2 infection or an uninfected control (not recorded which). The sequenced sample was whole blood. Here the CDR3 reads CSAREKYRRMNTEAFF. The CDR3 coding sequence is TGCAGTGCTAGGGAGAAATACAGGAGGATGAACACTGAAGCTTTCTTT.